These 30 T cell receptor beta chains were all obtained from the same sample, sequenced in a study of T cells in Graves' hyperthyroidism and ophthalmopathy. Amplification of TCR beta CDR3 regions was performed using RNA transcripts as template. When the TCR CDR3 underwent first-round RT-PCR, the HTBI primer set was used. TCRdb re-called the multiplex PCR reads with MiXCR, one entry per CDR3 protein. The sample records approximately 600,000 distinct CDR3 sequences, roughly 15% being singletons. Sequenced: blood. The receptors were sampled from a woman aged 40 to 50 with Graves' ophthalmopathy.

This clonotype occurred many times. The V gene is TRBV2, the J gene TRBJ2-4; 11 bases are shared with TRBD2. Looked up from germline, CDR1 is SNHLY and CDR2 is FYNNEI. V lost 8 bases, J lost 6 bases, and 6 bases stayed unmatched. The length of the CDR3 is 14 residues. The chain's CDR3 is CASQGLADPNIQYF. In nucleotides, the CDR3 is TGTGCCAGCCAGGGACTAGCGGACCCAAACATTCAGTACTTC.

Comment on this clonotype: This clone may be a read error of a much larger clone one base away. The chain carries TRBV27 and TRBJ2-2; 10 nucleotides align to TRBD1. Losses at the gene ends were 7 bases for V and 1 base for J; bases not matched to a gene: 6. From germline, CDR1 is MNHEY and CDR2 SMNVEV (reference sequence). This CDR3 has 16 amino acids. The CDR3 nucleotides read TGTGCCAGCATCAAAAGGACAGGGGGGAACACCGGGGAGCTGTTTTTT. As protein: CASIKRTGGNTGELFF.

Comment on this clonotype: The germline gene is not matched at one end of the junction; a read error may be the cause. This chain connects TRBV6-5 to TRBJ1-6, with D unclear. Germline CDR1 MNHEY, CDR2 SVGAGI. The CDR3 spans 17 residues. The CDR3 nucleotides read TGTGCCAGCAGTTATACAGTCTCCAGCTCCTATAGTTCACCCCTCCACTTT. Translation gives CASSYTVSSSYSSPLHF.

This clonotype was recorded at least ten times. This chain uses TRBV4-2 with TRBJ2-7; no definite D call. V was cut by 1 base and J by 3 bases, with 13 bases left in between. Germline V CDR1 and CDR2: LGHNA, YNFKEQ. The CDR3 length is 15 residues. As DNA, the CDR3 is TGTGCCAGCAGCCAAGCTGGCGTTAGGGACTACGAGCAGTACTTC. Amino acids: CASSQAGVRDYEQYF.

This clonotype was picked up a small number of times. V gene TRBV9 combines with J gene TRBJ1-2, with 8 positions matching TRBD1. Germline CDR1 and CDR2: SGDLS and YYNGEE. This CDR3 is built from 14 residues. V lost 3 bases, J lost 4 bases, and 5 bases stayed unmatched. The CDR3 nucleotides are TGTGCCAGCAGCGCCCAGACAGGGGTCTATGGCTACACCTTC. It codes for CASSAQTGVYGYTF.

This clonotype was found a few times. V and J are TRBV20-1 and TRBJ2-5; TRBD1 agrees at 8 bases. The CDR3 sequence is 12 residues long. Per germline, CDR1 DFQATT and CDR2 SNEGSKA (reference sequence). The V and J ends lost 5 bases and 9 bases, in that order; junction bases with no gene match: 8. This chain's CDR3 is CSALRQGKPQYF. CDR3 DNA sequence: TGCAGTGCTTTGCGACAGGGGAAGCCCCAGTACTTC.

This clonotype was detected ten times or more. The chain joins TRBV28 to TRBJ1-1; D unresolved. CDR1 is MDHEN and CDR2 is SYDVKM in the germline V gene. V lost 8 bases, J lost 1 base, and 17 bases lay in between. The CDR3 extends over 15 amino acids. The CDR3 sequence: CASSTPNSENTEAFF. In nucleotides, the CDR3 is TGTGCCAGCTCAACCCCAAACTCAGAGAACACTGAAGCTTTCTTT.

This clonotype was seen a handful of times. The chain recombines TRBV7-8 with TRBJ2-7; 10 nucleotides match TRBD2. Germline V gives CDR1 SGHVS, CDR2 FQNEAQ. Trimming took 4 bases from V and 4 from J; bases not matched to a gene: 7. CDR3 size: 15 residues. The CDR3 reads CASSSSLAGEYEQYF. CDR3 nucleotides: TGTGCCAGCAGCTCATCCCTAGCGGGAGAGTACGAGCAGTACTTC.

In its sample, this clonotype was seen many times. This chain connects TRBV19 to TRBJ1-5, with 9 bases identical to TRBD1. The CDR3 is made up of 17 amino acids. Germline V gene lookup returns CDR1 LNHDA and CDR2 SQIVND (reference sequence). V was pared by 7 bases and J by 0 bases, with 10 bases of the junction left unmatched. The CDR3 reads CASMKPGQGGSNQPQHF. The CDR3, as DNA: TGTGCCAGTATGAAACCGGGACAGGGAGGTAGCAATCAGCCCCAGCATTTT.

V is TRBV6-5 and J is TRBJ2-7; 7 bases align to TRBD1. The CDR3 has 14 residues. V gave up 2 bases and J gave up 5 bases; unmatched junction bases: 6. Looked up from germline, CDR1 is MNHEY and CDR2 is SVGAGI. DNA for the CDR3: TGTGCCAGCAGTTACAGGGGGCCGAAAGACGAGCAGTACTTC. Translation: CASSYRGPKDEQYF.

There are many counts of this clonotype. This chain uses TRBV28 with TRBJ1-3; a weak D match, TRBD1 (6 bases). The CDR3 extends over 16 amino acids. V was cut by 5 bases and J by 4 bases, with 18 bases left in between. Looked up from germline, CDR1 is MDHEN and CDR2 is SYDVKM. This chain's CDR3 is CASSPFGGLGGNTIYF. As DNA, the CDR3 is TGTGCCAGCAGTCCGTTTGGGGGGCTGGGAGGAAACACCATATATTTT.

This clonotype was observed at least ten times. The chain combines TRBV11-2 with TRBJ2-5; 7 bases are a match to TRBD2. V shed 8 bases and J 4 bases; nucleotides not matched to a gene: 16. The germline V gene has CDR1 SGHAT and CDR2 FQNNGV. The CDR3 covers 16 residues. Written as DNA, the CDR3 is TGTGCCAGCGCTTCCCTGGGACTACCCTCCCGAGAGACCCAGTACTTC. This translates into CASASLGLPSRETQYF.

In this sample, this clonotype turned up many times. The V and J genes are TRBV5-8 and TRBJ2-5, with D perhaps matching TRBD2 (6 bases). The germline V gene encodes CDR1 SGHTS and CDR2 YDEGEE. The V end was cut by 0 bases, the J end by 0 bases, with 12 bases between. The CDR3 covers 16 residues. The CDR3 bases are TGTGCCAGCAGCTTGGGGGCTTCTAGCGACCAAGAGACCCAGTACTTC. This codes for CASSLGASSDQETQYF.

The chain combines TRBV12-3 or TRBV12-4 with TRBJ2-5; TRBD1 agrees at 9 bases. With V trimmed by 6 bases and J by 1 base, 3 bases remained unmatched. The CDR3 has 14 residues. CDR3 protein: CASRPTGGQETQYF. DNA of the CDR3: TGTGCCAGCAGACCGACAGGGGGCCAAGAGACCCAGTACTTC.

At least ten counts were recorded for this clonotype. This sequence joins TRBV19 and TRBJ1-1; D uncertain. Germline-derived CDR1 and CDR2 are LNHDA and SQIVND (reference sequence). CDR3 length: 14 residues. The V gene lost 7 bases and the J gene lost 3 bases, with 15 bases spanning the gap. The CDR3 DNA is TGTGCCAGTACTAAGACCGGGCGGGACACTGAAGCTTTCTTT. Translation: CASTKTGRDTEAFF. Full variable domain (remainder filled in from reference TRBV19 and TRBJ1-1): DGGITQSPKYLFRKEGQNVTLSCEQNLNHDAMYWYRQDPGQGLRLIYYSQIVNDFQKGDIAEGYSVSREKKESFPLTVTSAQKNPTAFYLCASTKTGRDTEAFFGQGTRLTVV.

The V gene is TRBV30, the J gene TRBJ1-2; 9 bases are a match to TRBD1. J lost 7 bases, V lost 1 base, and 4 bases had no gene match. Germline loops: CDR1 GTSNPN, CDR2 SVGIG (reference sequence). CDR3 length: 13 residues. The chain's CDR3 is CAWSANRGLGYTF. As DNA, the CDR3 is TGTGCCTGGAGTGCCAACAGGGGGCTTGGCTACACCTTC.

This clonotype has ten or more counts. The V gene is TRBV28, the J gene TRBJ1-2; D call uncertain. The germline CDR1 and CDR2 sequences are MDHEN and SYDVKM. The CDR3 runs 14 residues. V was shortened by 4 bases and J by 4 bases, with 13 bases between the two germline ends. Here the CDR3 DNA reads TGTGCCAGCAGTTCCTCGGGGAGAGGCTATGGCTACACCTTC. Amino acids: CASSSSGRGYGYTF.

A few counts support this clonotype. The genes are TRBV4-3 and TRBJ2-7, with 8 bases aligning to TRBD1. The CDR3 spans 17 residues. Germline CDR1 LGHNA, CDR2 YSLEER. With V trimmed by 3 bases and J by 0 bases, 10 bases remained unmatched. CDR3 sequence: CASSQTLGQVVSYEQYF. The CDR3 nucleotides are TGCGCCAGCAGCCAGACCTTGGGACAGGTGGTCTCCTACGAGCAGTACTTC.

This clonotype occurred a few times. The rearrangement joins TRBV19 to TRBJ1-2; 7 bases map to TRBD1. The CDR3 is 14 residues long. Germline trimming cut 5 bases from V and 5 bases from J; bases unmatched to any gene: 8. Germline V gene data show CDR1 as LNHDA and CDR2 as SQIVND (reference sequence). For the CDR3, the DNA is TGTGCCAGTAGTCCCGACAGGGATCTTTATGGCTACACCTTC. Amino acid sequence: CASSPDRDLYGYTF.

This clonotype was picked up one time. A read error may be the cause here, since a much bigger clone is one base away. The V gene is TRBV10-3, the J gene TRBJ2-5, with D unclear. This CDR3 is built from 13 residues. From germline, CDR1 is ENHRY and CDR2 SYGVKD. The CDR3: CTSYDGYQETQCF. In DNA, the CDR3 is TGTACCAGCTACGACGGATACCAAGAGACCCAGTGCTTC.

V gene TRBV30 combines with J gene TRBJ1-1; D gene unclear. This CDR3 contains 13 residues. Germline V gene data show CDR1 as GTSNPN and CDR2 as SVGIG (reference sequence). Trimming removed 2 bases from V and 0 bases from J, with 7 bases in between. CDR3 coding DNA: TGTGCCTGGAGTTTCGAACTGAACACTGAAGCTTTCTTT. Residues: CAWSFELNTEAFF. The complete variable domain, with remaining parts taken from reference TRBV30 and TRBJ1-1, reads SQTIHQWPATLVQPVGSPLSLECTVEGTSNPNLYWYRQAAGRGLQLLFYSVGIGQISSEVPQNLSASRPQDRQFILSSKKLLLSDSGFYLCAWSFELNTEAFFGQGTRLTVV.

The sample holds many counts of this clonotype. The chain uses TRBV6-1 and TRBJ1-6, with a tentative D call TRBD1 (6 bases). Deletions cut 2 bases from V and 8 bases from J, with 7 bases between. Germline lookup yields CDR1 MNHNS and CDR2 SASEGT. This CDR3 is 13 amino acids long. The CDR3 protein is CASSERGDSPLHF. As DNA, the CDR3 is TGTGCCAGCAGTGAAAGGGGGGATTCACCCCTCCACTTT.

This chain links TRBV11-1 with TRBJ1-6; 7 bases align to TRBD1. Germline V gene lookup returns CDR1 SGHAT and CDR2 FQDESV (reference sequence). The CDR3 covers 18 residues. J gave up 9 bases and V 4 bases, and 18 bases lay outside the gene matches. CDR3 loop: CASSSTPGGEVVLSPLHF. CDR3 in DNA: TGTGCCAGCAGCTCCACCCCAGGGGGAGAAGTGGTACTTTCACCCCTCCACTTT.

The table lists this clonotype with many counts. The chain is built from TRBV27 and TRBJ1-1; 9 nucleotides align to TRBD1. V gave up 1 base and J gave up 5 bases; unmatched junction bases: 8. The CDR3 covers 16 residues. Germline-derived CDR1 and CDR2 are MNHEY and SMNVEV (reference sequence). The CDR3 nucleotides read TGTGCCAGCAGTTTATGGGGACAGGGAAGGGGAACTGAAGCTTTCTTT. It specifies CASSLWGQGRGTEAFF.

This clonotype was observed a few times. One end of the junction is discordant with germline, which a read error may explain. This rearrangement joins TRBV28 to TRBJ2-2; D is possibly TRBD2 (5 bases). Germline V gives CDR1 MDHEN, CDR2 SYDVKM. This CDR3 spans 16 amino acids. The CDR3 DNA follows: TGTGCCAGCAGTTTCCAGTCTAGCCGACACACCAGGGAGCTGTTTTTT. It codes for CASSFQSSRHTRELFF.

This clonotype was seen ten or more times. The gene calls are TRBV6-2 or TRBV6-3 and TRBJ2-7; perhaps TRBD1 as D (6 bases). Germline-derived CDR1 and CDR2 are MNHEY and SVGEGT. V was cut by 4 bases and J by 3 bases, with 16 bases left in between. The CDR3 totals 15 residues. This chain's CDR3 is CASSFPRGSGYEQYF. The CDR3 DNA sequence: TGTGCCAGCAGTTTCCCCAGGGGAAGTGGCTACGAGCAGTACTTC.

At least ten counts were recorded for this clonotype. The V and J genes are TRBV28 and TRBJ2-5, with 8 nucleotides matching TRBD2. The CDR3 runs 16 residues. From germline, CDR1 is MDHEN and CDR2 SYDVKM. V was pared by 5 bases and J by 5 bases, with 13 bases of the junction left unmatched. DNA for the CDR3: TGTGCCAGCAGTAGTTTCGTGCGGGAGGTGAGGGAGACCCAGTACTTC. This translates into CASSSFVREVRETQYF.

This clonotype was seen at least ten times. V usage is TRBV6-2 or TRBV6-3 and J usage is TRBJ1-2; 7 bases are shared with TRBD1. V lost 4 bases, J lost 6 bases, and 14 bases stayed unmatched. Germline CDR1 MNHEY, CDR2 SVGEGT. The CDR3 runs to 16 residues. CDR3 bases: TGTGCCAGCAGTTTATATGGCCCAGGGGGAGAGGATGGCTACACCTTC. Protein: CASSLYGPGGEDGYTF.

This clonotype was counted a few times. The CDR3 sequence is CASSWALAGESAYEQYF. The CDR3 nucleotides read TGCGCCAGCAGCTGGGCCCTAGCGGGAGAGAGTGCCTACGAGCAGTACTTC. This sequence joins TRBV5-1 and TRBJ2-7, with 10 bases identical to TRBD2. The CDR3 totals 17 residues. Germline values: CDR1 SGHRS, CDR2 YFSETQ. V lost 3 bases and J lost 2; bases outside the gene matches: 11.

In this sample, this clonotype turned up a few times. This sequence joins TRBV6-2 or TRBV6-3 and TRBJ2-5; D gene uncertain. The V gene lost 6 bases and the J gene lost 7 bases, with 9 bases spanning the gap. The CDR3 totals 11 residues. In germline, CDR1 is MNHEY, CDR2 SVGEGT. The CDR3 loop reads CASSRMWTQYF. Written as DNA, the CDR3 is TGTGCCAGCAGCCGGATGTGGACCCAGTACTTC.